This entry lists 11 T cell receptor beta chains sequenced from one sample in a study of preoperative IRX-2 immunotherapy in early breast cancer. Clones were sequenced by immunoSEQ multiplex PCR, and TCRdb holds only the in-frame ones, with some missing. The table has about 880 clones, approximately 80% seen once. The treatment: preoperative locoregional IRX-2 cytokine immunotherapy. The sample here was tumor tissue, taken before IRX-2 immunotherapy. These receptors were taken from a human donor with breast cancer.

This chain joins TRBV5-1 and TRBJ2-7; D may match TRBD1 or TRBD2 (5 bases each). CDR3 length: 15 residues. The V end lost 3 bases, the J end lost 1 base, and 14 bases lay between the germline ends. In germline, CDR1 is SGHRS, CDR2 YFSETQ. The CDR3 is CASSSLGTASYEQYF. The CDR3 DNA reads TGCGCCAGCAGCTCCCTAGGGACGGCGTCCTACGAGCAGTACTTC.

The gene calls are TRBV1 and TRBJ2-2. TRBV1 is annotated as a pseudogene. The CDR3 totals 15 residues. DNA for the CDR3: TGCGCCAGCAGCAAAATTTATGAGAACACCGGGGAGCTGTTTTTT. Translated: CASSKIYENTGELFF.

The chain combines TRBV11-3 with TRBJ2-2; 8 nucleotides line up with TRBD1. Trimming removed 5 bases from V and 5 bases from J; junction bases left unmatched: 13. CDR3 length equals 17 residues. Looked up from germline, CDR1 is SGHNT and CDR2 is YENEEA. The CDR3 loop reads CASSALSGTGQTGELFF. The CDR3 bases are TGTGCCAGCAGCGCTCTTTCCGGGACAGGACAGACCGGGGAGCTGTTTTTT.

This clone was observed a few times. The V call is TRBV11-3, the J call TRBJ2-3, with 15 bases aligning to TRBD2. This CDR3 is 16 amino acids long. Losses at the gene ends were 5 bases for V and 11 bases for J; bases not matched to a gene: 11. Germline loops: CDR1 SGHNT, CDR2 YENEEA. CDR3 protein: CASSRGLAGGPDGQYF. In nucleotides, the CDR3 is TGTGCCAGCAGCCGCGGACTAGCGGGAGGGCCGGACGGGCAGTATTTT.

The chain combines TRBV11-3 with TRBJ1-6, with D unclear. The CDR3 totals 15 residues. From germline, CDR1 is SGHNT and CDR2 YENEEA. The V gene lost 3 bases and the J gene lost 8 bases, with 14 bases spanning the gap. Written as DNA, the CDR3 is TGTGCCAGCAGCTTGGAAATGGCAGACTATTCACCCCTCCACTTT. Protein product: CASSLEMADYSPLHF.

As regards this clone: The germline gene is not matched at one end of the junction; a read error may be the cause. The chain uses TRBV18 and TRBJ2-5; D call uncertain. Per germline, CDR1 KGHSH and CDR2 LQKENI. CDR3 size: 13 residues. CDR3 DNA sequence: TGTGCCAGCTCACCCCGGGCCCAAAAGACCCAGTACTTC. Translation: CASSPRAQKTQYF.

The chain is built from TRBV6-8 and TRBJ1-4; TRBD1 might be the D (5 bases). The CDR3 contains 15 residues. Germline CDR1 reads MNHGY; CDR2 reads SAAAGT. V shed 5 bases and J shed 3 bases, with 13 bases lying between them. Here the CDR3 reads CASSGRAGPNEKLFF. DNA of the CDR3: TGTGCCAGCAGTGGGAGGGCAGGGCCTAATGAAAAACTGTTTTTT.

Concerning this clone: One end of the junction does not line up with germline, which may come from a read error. The chain's CDR3 is CASSYQGQARGF. The CDR3 nucleotides read TGTGCCAGCAGTTACCAGGGACAGGCGAGGGGATTT. This chain links TRBV6-8 with TRBJ1-1; 8 bases align to TRBD1. Germline V lookup: CDR1 MNHGY, CDR2 SAAAGT. The CDR3 has 12 residues.

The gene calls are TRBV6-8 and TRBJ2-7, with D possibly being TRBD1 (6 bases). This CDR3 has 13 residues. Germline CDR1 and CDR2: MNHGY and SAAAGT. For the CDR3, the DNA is TGTGCCATCAGTGGAACACAGGGTGGTGAGCAGTACGTC. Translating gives CAISGTQGGEQYV.

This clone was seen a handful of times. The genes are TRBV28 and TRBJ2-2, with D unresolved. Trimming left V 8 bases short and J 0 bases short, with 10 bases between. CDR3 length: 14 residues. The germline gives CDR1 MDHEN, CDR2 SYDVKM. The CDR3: CASALYSNTGELFF. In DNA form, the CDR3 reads TGTGCCAGCGCGCTATATTCGAACACCGGGGAGCTGTTTTTT.

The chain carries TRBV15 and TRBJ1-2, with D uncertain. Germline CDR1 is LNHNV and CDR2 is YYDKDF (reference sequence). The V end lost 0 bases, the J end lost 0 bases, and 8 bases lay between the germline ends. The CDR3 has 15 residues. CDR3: CATSRDWGANYGYTF. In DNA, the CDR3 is TGTGCCACCAGCAGAGATTGGGGTGCTAACTATGGCTACACCTTC.